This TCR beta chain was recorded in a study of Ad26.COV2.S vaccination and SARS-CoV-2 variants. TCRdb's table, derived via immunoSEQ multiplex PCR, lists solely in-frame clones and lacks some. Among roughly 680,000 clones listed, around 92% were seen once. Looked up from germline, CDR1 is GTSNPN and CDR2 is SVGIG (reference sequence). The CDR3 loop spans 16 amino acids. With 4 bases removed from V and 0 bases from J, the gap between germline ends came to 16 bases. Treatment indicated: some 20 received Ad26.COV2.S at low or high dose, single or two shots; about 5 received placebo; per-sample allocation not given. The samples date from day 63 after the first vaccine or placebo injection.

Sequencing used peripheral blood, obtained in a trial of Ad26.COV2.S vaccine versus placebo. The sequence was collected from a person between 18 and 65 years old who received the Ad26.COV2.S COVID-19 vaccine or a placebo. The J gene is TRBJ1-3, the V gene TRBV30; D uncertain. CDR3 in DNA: TGTGCCTGGACTCCCGAAGGCGGCTACTCTGGAAACACCATATATTTT. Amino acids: CAWTPEGGYSGNTIYF. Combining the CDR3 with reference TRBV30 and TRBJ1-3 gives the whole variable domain SQTIHQWPATLVQPVGSPLSLECTVEGTSNPNLYWYRQAAGRGLQLLFYSVGIGQISSEVPQNLSASRPQDRQFILSSKKLLLSDSGFYLCAWTPEGGYSGNTIYFGEGSWLTVV.